Below, 10 T cell receptor beta chains from the same sample are listed, as sequenced in a study of CD8+ T cells in alopecia areata. The treatment: oral pan-JAK inhibitor, 5-10 mg twice daily. In each case, RNA was isolated and then reverse transcribed into cDNA as the sequencing template. Profiling relied on immunoSEQ multiplex PCR, and the TCRdb table lists in-frame clones only, not all of them. The sample carries about 270,000 clones, around three fifths recorded once. The sequenced sample was CD4+ T cells sorted from blood, obtained between weeks 51 and 52, from a patient treated with tofacitinib. These receptors came from a human donor with alopecia areata.

The chain carries TRBV7-2 and TRBJ2-4; 10 bases agree with TRBD1. CDR3 length equals 19 residues. Unmatched junction bases numbered 9, after V lost 1 base and J lost 0 bases. Germline V CDR1 and CDR2: SGHTA, FQGNSA. CDR3: CASSLVWVRDRGAKNIQYF. In DNA, the CDR3 is TGTGCCAGCAGCTTAGTTTGGGTGAGGGACAGGGGAGCCAAAAACATTCAGTACTTC.

This chain links TRBV29-1 with TRBJ1-5; D is ambiguous. The germline gives CDR1 SQVTM, CDR2 ANQGSEA. The CDR3 is 13 amino acids. The V end lost 7 bases, the J end lost 3 bases, and 13 bases lay between the germline ends. The CDR3 DNA is TGCAGCGACCCCTCCCACGTCAATCAGCCCCAGCATTTT. Protein: CSDPSHVNQPQHF.

J is TRBJ1-2 and V is TRBV30; D remains ambiguous. Germline assignment: CDR1 GTSNPN and CDR2 SVGIG (reference sequence). The length of the CDR3 is 9 residues. Trimming removed 6 bases from V and 7 bases from J, with 6 bases in between. As DNA, the CDR3 is TGTGCCTGCGGCGGTGGCTACACCTTC. Protein: CACGGGYTF.

CDR3 residues: CASSTYRNQQETQYF. CDR3 bases: TGTGCCAGCAGCACGTACAGGAACCAACAAGAGACCCAGTACTTC. The chain is built from TRBV5-6 and TRBJ2-5; D is possibly TRBD1 (5 bases). This CDR3 contains 15 residues. The germline V and J ends were trimmed by 4 bases and 2 bases, with 15 bases remaining between them. From germline, CDR1 is SGHDT and CDR2 YYEEEE.

The chain is built from TRBV7-2 and TRBJ1-1, with 9 bases fitting TRBD1. Germline V gene sequence: CDR1 SGHTA, CDR2 FQGNSA. V trimming: 5 bases; J trimming: 1 base; junction bases outside the gene matches: 5. CDR3 length: 15 residues. The CDR3 sequence is CASSLTGGRNTEAFF. The CDR3 DNA reads as TGTGCCAGCAGCCTGACAGGGGGAAGGAACACTGAAGCTTTCTTT.

This rearrangement joins TRBV2 to TRBJ2-5, with a possible D match to TRBD2 (6 bases). The CDR3 loop spans 13 amino acids. Germline V gives CDR1 SNHLY, CDR2 FYNNEI. Trimming stripped 5 bases from V and 4 bases from J, with 11 bases between. The DNA for the CDR3 is TGTGCCAGCAGTTTCGGGCGGGGAGAGACCCAGTACTTC. It encodes CASSFGRGETQYF.

The rearrangement uses TRBV5-1 and TRBJ2-6, with D unresolved. This CDR3 has 18 residues. V lost 6 bases to trimming and J lost 3 bases, with 22 bases between them. CDR1 is SGHRS, CDR2 YFSETQ, per germline. The CDR3 nucleotides are TGCGCCAGCATCCCCGGTGGGCAGGTGTCGGTTGGGGCCAACGTCCTGACTTTC. Its protein product is CASIPGGQVSVGANVLTF.

The chain combines TRBV11-1 with TRBJ1-1, with TRBD1 matching 7 bases. The germline CDR1 and CDR2 sequences are SGHAT and FQDESV (reference sequence). The CDR3 loop spans 15 amino acids. With 4 bases clipped from V and 0 bases from J, the junction kept 5 bases outside the gene matches. CDR3 in amino acids: CASSSKTGLNTEAFF. The CDR3 nucleotides read TGTGCCAGCAGCTCCAAGACAGGGTTGAACACTGAAGCTTTCTTT.

This clone was counted only a few times. This chain joins TRBV20-1 and TRBJ2-1, with D possibly TRBD1 on 5 matching bases. V gave up 4 bases and J gave up 8 bases, with 6 bases separating them. Germline V gene sequence: CDR1 DFQATT, CDR2 SNEGSKA (reference sequence). This CDR3 region has 10 residues. Here the CDR3 reads CSAMGHEQFF. DNA of the CDR3: TGCAGTGCTATGGGGCATGAGCAGTTCTTC.

The V gene is TRBV10-2, the J gene TRBJ2-7, with no clear D. The CDR3 covers 13 residues. Germline V CDR1 and CDR2: WSHSY, SAAADI. Trimming shortened V by 4 bases and J by 7 bases, and 14 bases separated the two germline ends. The CDR3: CASSGSRLGEQYF. In DNA form, the CDR3 reads TGCGCCAGCAGTGGTTCACGGTTGGGGGAGCAGTACTTC.